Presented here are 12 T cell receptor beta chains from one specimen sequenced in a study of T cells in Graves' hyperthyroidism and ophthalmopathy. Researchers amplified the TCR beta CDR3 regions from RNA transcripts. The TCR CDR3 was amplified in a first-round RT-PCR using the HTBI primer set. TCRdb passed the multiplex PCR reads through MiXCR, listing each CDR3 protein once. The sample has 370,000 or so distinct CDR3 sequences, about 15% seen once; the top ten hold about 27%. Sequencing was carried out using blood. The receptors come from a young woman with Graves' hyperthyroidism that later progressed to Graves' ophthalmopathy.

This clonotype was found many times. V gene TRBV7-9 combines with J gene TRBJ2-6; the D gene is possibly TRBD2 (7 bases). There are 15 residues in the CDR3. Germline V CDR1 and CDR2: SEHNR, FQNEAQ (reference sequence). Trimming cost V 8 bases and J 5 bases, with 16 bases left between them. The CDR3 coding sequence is TGTGCCAGCGAGTCTCCGGGGGGCAGGGCCAACGTCCTGACTTTC. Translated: CASESPGGRANVLTF.

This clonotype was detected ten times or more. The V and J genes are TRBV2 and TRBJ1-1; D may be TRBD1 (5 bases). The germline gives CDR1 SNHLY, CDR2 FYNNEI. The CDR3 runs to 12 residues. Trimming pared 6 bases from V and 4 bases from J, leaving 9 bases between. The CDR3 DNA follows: TGTGCCAGCAGCAGGGTACCCACTGAAGCTTTCTTT. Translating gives CASSRVPTEAFF.

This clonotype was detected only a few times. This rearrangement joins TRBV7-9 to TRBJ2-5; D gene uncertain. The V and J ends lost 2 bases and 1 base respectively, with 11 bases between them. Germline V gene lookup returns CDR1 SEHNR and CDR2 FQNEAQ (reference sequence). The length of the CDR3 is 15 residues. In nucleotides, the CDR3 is TGTGCCAGCAGCTTACAGGTCGCCAGCCAAGAGACCCAGTACTTC. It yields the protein CASSLQVASQETQYF.

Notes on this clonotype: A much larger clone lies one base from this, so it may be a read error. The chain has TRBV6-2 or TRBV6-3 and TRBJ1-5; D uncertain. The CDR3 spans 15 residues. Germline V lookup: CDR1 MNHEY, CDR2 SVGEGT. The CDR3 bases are TGTGCCAGCAGTTACGGAAAGGCCGTTAATCAGCCCCAGCGTTTT. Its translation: CASSYGKAVNQPQRF.

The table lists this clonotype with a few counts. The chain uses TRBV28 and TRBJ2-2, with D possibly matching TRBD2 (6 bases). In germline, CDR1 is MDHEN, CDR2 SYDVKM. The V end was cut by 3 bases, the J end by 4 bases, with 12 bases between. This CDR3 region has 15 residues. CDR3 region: CASSLVSGGTGELFF. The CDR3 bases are TGTGCCAGCAGTTTGGTTAGCGGCGGCACCGGGGAGCTGTTTTTT.

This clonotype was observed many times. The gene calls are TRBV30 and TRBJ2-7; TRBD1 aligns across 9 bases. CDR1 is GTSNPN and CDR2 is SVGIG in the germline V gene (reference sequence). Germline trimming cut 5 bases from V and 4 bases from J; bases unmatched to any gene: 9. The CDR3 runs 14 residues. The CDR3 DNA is TGTGCCTGGGGGACCGGGACAGGGACTTACGAGCAGTACTTC. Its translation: CAWGTGTGTYEQYF. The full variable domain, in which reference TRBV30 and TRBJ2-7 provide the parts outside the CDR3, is SQTIHQWPATLVQPVGSPLSLECTVEGTSNPNLYWYRQAAGRGLQLLFYSVGIGQISSEVPQNLSASRPQDRQFILSSKKLLLSDSGFYLCAWGTGTGTYEQYFGPGTRLTVT.

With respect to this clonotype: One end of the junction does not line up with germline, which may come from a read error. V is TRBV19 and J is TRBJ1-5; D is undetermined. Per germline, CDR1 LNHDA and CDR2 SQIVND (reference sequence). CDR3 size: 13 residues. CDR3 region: CASKAPENQPRHF. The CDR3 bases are TGTGCCAGTAAGGCACCGGAAAATCAGCCCCGGCATTTT.

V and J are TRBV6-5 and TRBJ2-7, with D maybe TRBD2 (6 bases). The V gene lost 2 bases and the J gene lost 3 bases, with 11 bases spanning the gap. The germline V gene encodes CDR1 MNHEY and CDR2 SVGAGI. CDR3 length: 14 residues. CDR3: CASSYATSIYEQYF. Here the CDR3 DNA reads TGTGCCAGCAGTTACGCGACTAGTATCTACGAGCAGTACTTC.

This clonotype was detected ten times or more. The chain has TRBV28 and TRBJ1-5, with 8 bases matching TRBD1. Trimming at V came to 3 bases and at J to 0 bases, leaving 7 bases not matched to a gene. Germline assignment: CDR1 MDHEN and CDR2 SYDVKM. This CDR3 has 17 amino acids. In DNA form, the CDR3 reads TGTGCCAGCAGTTTGGACAGGGAATCATATAGCAATCAGCCCCAGCATTTT. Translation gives CASSLDRESYSNQPQHF.

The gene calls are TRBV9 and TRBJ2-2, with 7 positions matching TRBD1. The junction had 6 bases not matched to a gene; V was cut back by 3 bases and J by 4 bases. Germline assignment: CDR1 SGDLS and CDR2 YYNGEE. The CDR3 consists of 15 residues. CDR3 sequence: CASSARGQSTGELFF. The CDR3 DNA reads TGTGCCAGCAGCGCGAGGGGACAGAGCACCGGGGAGCTGTTTTTT.

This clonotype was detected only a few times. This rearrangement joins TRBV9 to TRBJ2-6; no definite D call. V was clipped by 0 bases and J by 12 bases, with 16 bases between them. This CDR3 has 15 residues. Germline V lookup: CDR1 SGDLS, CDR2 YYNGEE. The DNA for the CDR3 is TGTGCCAGCAGCGTAGCTAGAGTGCCACCGTCCGTCCTGACTTTC. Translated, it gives CASSVARVPPSVLTF.

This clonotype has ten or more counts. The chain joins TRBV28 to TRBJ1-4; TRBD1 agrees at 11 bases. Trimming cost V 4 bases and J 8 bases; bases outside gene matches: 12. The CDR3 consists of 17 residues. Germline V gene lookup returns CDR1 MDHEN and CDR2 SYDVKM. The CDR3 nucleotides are TGTGCCAGCAGTTCCCTGATGCGGACAGGGGGCAGGGAAAAACTGTTTTTT. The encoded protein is CASSSLMRTGGREKLFF.